Listed below are T cell receptor beta chains from one sample, sequenced in a study of shared clonotypes between healthy human individuals. Using immunoSEQ multiplex PCR, the repertoire was profiled, and TCRdb retains in-frame clones only, with some absent. The sample shows about 2.3 million clones, about 92% of them seen only once. The sequencing input was naive CD4+ T cells from PBMCs. These receptor sequences come from a man between 18 and 29 years old in good health. Some clones in this sample may be carry-over from other donors' samples. CDR3s include the opening cysteine and the closing phenylalanine or tryptophan. D genes are given only for firm matches. Expanded clones get a size class; other rows say once, few or many, or leave the size out.

v_call: TRBV6-6
clone_size: few
d_call: -
j_call: TRBJ1-1
cdr3_aa: CASSYPSRAGTEAFF
cdr3_nt: TGTGCCAGCAGTTACCCGAGTCGGGCAGGCACTGAAGCTTTCTTT

v_call: TRBV5-1
clone_size: once
d_call: TRBD2
j_call: TRBJ2-3
cdr3_aa: CASSWGLAGDTDTQYF
cdr3_nt: TGCGCCAGCAGCTGGGGACTAGCGGGGGACACAGATACGCAGTATTTT

v_call: TRBV28
clone_size: -
d_call: TRBD2
j_call: TRBJ2-5
cdr3_aa: CASSLGASGQETQYF
cdr3_nt: TGTGCCAGCAGTTTAGGGGCTAGCGGCCAAGAGACCCAGTACTTC

v_call: TRBV25-1
clone_size: -
d_call: -
j_call: TRBJ1-2
cdr3_aa: CASSAPGIYRYTF
cdr3_nt: TGTGCCAGCAGCGCCCCCGGGATCTACAGGTACACCTTC

v_call: TRBV6-5
clone_size: -
d_call: TRBD1
j_call: TRBJ2-4
cdr3_aa: CASSTGGLAKNIQYF
cdr3_nt: TGTGCCAGCAGCACAGGGGGACTAGCCAAAAACATTCAGTACTTC

v_call: TRBV28
clone_size: -
d_call: -
j_call: TRBJ2-1
cdr3_aa: CASSSRFRGTTYNEQFF
cdr3_nt: TGTGCCAGCAGTTCCCGATTTCGGGGCACTACCTACAATGAGCAGTTCTTC

v_call: TRBV29-1
clone_size: -
d_call: TRBD1
j_call: TRBJ2-7
cdr3_aa: CSVGDSPGPYEQYF
cdr3_nt: TGCAGCGTAGGGGACAGCCCGGGACCCTACGAGCAGTACTTC

v_call: TRBV10-1
clone_size: -
d_call: -
j_call: TRBJ1-6
cdr3_aa: CASSESVSSPLHF
cdr3_nt: TGCGCCAGCAGTGAGTCGGTTTCGTCACCCCTCCACTTT

v_call: TRBV7-9
clone_size: -
d_call: -
j_call: TRBJ2-5
cdr3_aa: CASSQREGAETQYF
cdr3_nt: TGTGCCAGCAGCCAACGTGAAGGCGCCGAGACCCAGTACTTC

v_call: TRBV2
clone_size: -
d_call: -
j_call: TRBJ2-3
cdr3_aa: CASTVWAGDTQYF
cdr3_nt: TGTGCCAGCACGGTGTGGGCGGGGGATACGCAGTATTTT

v_call: TRBV5-1
clone_size: once
d_call: -
j_call: TRBJ1-4
cdr3_aa: CASSLEGVGEKLFF
cdr3_nt: TGCGCCAGCAGCTTGGAAGGAGTTGGTGAAAAACTGTTTTTT